This T cell receptor beta chain is drawn from a study of T-cell reconstitution after alpha-beta-depleted transplantation in children. CDR3 length: 14 amino acids. Trimming cost V 6 bases and J 3 bases; bases outside gene matches: 5. The TCRbeta library was prepared with unique molecular identifiers. TCRdb reanalysed the PCR reads using MiXCR and keeps one entry per CDR3 protein. The table has some 500,000 distinct CDR3 sequences, around 19% seen once. Only a few counts were recorded for this clonotype. Sequenced here: PBMCs from the stem cell graft donor, sampled from the stem cell graft. The rearrangement links TRBV12-3 or TRBV12-4 to TRBJ2-7; TRBD2 matches at 10 bases. The TCR was taken from a human donor who donated a stem cell graft to a child with acute lymphoblastic leukemia. The CDR3 DNA reads TGTGCCAGCAGGTCCAGCGGGGGGGACTACGAGCAGTACTTC. This gives the protein CASRSSGGDYEQYF.